This TCR beta chain was identified during a study of cytomegalovirus exposure and HLA in healthy donors. On this clone: What it recognizes is unknown.

In the PCR, 60 Vbeta and 13 Jbeta primers were used. The protocol was immunoSEQ multiplex PCR, while the TCRdb copy is restricted to in-frame clones and leaves out a portion. The data contain 110,000 to 150,000 clones, roughly 86% of them singletons. The germline CDR1 and CDR2 sequences are SGHVS and FNYEAQ. V was pared by 5 bases and J by 10 bases, with 10 bases of the junction left unmatched. The CDR3 spans 15 residues. Regarding the study as a whole: It was confirmed in vitro that a few of the CMV-associated chains were specific for CMV antigens. The study labeled approximately 150 TCR beta chains cytomegalovirus-associated.

The receptor comes from a man between 18 and 29 years old in good health and CMV-seropositive. The sample consisted of PBMCs. The chain joins TRBV7-6 to TRBJ2-1; 11 bases fit TRBD2. As DNA, the CDR3 is TGTGCCAGCAGCGTTGGTGGGACTAGCGGTTTAGAGCAGTTCTTC. Its protein is CASSVGGTSGLEQFF.